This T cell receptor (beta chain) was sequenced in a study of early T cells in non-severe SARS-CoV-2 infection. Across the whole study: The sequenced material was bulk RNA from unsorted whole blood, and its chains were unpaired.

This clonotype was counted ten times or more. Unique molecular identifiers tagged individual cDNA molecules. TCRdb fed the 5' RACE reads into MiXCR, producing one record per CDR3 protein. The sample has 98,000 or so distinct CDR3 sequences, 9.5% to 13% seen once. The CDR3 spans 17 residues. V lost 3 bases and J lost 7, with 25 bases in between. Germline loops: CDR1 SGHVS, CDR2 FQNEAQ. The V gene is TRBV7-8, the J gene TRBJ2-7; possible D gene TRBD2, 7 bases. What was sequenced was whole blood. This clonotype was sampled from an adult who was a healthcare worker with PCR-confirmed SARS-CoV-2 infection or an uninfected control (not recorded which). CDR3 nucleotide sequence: TGTGCCAGCAGCTTCCCCGCGGGGGACATCTCGCCTACTGAGCAGTACTTC. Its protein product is CASSFPAGDISPTEQYF. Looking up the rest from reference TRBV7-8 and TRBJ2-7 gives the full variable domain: GAGVSQSPRYKVAKRGQDVALRCDPISGHVSLFWYQQALGQGPEFLTYFQNEAQLDKSGLPSDRFFAERPEGSVSTLKIQRTQQEDSAVYLCASSFPAGDISPTEQYFGPGTRLTVT.